This TCR beta chain was captured by sequencing in a study of T cell repertoires in cytomegalovirus infection. Across the whole study: Recently identified HLA-C-restricted CMV epitopes were among the peptides used.

TCRdb recomputed calls from the reads with MiXCR, one row per CDR3 protein. Of roughly 80,000 distinct CDR3 sequences listed, roughly 37% are singletons. This clonotype appeared a few times. What it binds is unknown. The input for sequencing was CD8+ T cells from cultured PBMCs, taken from culture after CMV antigen stimulation. The receptor was isolated from a human donor in good health (CMV status not recorded). Some clones in this sample may be carry-over from other donors' samples.

DNA of the CDR3: TGTGCCAGCAGTGAAGACGTGGGACAGGGGATCTATGGCTACACCTTC. This gives the protein CASSEDVGQGIYGYTF. The chain is built from TRBV6-1 and TRBJ1-2; 10 nucleotides line up with TRBD1. The J segment lost 4 bases and the V segment lost 1 base, leaving 6 bases of the junction unmatched. CDR1 is MNHNS and CDR2 is SASEGT in the germline V gene. This CDR3 has 16 residues.